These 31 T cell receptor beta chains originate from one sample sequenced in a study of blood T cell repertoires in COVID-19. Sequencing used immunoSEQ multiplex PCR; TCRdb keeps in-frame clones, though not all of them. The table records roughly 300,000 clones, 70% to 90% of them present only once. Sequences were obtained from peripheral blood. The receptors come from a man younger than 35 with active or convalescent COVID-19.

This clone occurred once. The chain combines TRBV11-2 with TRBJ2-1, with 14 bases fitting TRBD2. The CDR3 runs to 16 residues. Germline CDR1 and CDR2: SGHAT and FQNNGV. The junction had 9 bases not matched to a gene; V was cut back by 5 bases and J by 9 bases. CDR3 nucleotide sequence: TGTGCCAGCAGCCGACTAGCGGGGGGGCGGCACGGTGAGCAGTTCTTC. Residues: CASSRLAGGRHGEQFF.

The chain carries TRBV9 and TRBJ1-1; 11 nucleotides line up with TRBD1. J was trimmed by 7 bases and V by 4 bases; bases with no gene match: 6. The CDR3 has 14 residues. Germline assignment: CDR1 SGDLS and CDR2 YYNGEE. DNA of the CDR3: TGTGCCAGCAGCCCACGGACAGGGGGCCGTGAAGCTTTCTTT. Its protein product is CASSPRTGGREAFF.

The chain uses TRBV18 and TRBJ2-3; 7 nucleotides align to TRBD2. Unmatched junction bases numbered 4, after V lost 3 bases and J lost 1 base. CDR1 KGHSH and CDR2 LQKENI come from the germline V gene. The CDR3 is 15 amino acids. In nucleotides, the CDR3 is TGTGCCAGCTCACCCCAAGCGGGGCGCACAGATACGCAGTATTTT. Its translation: CASSPQAGRTDTQYF.

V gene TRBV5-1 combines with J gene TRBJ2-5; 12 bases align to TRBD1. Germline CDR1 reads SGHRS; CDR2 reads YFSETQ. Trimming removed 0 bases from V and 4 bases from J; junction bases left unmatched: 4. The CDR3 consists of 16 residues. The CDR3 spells CASSLGDRGPPETQYF. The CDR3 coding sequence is TGCGCCAGCAGCTTGGGGGACAGGGGGCCTCCAGAGACCCAGTACTTC.

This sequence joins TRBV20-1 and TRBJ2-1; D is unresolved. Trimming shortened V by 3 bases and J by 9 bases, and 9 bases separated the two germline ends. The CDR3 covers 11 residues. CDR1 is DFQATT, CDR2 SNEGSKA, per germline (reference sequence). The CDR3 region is CSASPLGEQFF. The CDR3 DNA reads TGCAGTGCTAGTCCTCTAGGTGAGCAGTTCTTC.

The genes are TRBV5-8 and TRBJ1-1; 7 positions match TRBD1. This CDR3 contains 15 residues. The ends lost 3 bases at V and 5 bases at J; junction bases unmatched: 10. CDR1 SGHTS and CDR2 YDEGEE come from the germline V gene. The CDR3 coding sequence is TGTGCCAGCAGCTATTTGGGCAGGGGGAGGACTGAAGCTTTCTTT. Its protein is CASSYLGRGRTEAFF.

As DNA, the CDR3 is TGCGCCAGCACCCCCGGGACTAGCGGAAAACCTAGCACAGATACGCAGTATTTT. It is translated as CASTPGTSGKPSTDTQYF. The genes are TRBV5-1 and TRBJ2-3; TRBD2 matches 11 bases. The V gene's germline CDR1 is SGHRS and CDR2 YFSETQ. Germline trimming cut 6 bases from V and 0 bases from J; bases unmatched to any gene: 12. CDR3 length: 18 residues.

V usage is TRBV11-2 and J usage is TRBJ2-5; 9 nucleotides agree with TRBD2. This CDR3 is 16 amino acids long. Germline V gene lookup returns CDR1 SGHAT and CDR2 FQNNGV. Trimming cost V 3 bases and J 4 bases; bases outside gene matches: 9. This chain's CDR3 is CASSFTYRTSVETQYF. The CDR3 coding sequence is TGTGCCAGCAGCTTCACATACAGGACTAGCGTAGAGACCCAGTACTTC.

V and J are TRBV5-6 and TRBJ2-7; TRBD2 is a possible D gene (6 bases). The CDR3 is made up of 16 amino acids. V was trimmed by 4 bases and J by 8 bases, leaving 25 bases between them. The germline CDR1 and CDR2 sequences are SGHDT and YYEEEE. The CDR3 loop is CASSGSATGRRAQQYF. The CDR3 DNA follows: TGTGCCAGCAGCGGGAGTGCGACGGGGAGGAGGGCGCAGCAGTACTTC.

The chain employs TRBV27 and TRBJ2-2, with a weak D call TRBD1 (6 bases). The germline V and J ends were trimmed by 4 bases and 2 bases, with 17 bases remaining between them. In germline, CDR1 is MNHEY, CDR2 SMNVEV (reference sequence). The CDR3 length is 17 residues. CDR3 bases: TGTGCCAGCAGTTCCCCGTTGCTGGACAGAAACACCGGGGAGCTGTTTTTT. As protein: CASSSPLLDRNTGELFF.

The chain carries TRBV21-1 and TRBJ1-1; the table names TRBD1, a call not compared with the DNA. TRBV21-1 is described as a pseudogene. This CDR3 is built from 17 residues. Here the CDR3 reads CASSKGEGGGVNTEAFF. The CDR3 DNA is TGTGCCAGCAGCAAAGGAGAGGGTGGGGGCGTAAACACTGAAGCTTTCTTT.

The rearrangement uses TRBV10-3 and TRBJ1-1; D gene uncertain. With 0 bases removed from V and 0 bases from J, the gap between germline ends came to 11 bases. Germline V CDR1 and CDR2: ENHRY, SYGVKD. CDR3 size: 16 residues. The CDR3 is CAISESMGSMNTEAFF. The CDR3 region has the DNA TGTGCCATCAGTGAGTCGATGGGCAGCATGAACACTGAAGCTTTCTTT.

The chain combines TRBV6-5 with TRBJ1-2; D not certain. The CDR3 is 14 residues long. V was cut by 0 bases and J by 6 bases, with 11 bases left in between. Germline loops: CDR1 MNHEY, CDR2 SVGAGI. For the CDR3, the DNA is TGTGCCAGCAGTTACTCGGGCCAGGCTCATGGCTACACCTTC. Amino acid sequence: CASSYSGQAHGYTF.

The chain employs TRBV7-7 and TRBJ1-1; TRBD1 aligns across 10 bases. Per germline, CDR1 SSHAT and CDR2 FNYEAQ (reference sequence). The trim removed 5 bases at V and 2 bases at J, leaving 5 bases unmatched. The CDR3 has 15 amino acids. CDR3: CASSAWTGGNTEAFF. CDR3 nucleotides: TGTGCCAGCAGCGCCTGGACAGGGGGTAACACTGAAGCTTTCTTT.

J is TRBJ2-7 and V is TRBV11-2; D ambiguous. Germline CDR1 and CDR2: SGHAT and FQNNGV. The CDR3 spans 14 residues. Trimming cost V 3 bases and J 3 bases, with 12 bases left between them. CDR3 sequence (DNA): TGTGCCAGCAGCTTCGGTCTTAGCAGCTACGAGCAGTACTTC. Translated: CASSFGLSSYEQYF.

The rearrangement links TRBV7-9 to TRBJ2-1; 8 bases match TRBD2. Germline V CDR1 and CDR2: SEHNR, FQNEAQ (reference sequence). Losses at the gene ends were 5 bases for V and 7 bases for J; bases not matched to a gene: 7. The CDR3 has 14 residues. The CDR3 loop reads CASSPTSGGNEQFF. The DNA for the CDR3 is TGTGCCAGCAGCCCTACTAGCGGAGGGAATGAGCAGTTCTTC.

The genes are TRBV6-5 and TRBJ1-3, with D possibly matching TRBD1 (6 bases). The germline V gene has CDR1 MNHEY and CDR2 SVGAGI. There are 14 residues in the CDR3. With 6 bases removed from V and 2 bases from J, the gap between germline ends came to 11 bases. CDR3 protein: CASRKRTAGNTIYF. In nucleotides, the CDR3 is TGTGCCAGCAGGAAACGGACAGCTGGAAACACCATATATTTT.

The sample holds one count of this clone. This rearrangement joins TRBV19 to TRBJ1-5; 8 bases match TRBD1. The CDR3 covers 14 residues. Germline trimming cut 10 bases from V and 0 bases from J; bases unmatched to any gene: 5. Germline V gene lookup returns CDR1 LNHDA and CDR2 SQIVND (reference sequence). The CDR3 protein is CATNRGYSNQPQHF. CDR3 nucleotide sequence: TGTGCCACGAACAGGGGGTATAGCAATCAGCCCCAGCATTTT.

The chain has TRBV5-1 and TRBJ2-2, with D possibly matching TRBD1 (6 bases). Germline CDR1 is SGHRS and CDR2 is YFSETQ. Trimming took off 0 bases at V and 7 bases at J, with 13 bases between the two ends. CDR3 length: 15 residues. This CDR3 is CASSLATGFNGELFF. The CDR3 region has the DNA TGCGCCAGCAGCTTGGCCACAGGGTTTAACGGGGAGCTGTTTTTT.

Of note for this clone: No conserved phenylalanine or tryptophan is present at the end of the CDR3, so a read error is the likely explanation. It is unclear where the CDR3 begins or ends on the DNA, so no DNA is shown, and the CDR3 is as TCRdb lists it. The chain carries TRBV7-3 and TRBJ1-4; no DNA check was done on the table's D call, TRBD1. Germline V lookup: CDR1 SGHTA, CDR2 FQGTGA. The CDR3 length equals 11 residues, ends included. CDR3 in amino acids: CASSSDRGEVS.

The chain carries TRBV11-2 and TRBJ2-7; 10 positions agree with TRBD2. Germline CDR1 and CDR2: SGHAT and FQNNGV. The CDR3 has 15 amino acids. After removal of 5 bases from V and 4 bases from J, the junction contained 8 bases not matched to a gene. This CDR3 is CASSPWGTSVYEQYF. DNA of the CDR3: TGTGCCAGCAGCCCTTGGGGGACTAGCGTTTACGAGCAGTACTTC.

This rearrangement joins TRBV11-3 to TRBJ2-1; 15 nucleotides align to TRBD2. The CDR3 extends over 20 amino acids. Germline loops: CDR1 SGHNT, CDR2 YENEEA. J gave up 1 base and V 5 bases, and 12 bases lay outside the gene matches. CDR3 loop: CASSPWTSGGADGSYNEQFF. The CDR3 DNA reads TGTGCCAGCAGCCCCTGGACTAGCGGGGGGGCCGATGGGTCCTACAATGAGCAGTTCTTC.

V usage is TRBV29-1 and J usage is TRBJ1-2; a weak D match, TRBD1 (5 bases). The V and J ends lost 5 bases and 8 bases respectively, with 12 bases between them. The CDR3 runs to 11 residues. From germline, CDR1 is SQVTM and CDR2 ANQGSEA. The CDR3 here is CSVPLKGGYTF. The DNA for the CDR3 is TGCAGCGTTCCCCTTAAGGGGGGCTACACCTTC.

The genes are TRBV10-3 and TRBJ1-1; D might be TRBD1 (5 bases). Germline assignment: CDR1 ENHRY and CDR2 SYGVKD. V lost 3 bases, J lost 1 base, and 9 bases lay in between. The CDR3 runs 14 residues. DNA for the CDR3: TGTGCCATCAGTGAACAGGAAAAGAACACTGAAGCTTTCTTT. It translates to CAISEQEKNTEAFF.

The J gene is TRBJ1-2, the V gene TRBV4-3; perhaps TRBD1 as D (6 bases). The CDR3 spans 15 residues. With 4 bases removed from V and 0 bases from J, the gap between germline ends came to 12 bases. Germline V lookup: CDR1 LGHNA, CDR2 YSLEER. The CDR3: CASSPRYRANYGYTF. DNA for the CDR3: TGCGCCAGCAGCCCCCGGTACAGGGCTAACTATGGCTACACCTTC.

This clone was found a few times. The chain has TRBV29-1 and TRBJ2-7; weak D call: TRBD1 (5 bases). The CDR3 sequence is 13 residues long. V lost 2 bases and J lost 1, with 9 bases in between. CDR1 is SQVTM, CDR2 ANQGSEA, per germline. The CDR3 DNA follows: TGCAGCGTTGAATTAGGGGCTTCCTACGAGCAGTACTTC. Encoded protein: CSVELGASYEQYF.

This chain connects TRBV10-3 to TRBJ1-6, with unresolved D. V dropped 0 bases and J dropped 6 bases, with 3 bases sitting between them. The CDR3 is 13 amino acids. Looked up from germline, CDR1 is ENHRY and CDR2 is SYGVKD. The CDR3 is CAISESLNSPLHF. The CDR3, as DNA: TGTGCCATCAGTGAGTCCCTTAATTCACCCCTCCACTTT.

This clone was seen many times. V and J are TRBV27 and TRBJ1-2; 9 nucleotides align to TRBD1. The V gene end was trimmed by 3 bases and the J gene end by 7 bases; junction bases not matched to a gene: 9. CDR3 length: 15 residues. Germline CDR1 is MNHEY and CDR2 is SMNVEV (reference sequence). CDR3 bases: TGTGCCAGCAGTTTTTTGGGACAGGGTCGTTCTGGCTACACCTTC. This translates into CASSFLGQGRSGYTF.

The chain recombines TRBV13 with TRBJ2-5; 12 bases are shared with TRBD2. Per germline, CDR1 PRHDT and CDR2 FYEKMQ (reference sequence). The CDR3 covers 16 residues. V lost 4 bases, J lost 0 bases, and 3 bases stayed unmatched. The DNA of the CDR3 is TGTGCCAGCAGCTCCGGACTAGCGGGGTACCAAGAGACCCAGTACTTC. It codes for CASSSGLAGYQETQYF.

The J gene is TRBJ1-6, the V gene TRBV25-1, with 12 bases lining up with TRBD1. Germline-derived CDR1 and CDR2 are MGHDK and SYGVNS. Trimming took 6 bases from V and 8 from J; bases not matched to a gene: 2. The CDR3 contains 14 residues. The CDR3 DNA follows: TGTGCCAGCAGGGGACAGGGGGCGGATTCACCCCTCCACTTT. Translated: CASRGQGADSPLHF.

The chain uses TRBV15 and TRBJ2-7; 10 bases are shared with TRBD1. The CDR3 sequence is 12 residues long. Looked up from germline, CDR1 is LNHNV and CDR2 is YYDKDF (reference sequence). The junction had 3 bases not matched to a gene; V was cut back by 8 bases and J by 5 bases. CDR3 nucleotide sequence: TGTGCCACCGGGACAGGGGTCGACGAGCAGTACTTC. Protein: CATGTGVDEQYF.